Below are 10 T cell receptor beta chains sequenced from a single sample in a study of blood T cell repertoires in COVID-19. This table comes from immunoSEQ multiplex PCR, and its TCRdb copy is limited to in-frame clones, with some not included. Among some 150,000 clones listed, around 84% were seen once. Sequencing was done on a sample of peripheral blood. These receptors originate from a woman in her seventies with COVID-19, enrolled during active disease.

The V call is TRBV5-5, the J call TRBJ2-5; D call uncertain. The V gene's germline CDR1 is SGHKS and CDR2 YYEKEE (reference sequence). Trimming cost V 4 bases and J 5 bases, with 9 bases left between them. The CDR3 covers 12 residues. CDR3 in amino acids: CASSDNGETQYF. The CDR3 coding sequence is TGTGCCAGCAGCGATAACGGGGAGACCCAGTACTTC.

The chain has TRBV7-2 and TRBJ2-5; D is perhaps TRBD2 (6 bases). Germline-derived CDR1 and CDR2 are SGHTA and FQGNSA. This CDR3 spans 15 amino acids. Trimming cost V 1 base and J 5 bases, with 14 bases left between them. The CDR3 DNA reads TGTGCCAGCAGCTTAGGCAGGAGGGATGGGGAGACCCAGTACTTC. Protein sequence: CASSLGRRDGETQYF.

V gene TRBV28 combines with J gene TRBJ1-1; possible D gene TRBD1, 5 bases. The CDR3 has 13 amino acids. Germline V gives CDR1 MDHEN, CDR2 SYDVKM. The germline V and J ends were trimmed by 6 bases and 4 bases, with 12 bases remaining between them. DNA of the CDR3: TGTGCCAGCAGCTATGACAGATTCACTGAAGCTTTCTTT. It is translated as CASSYDRFTEAFF. Filled out from reference TRBV28 and TRBJ1-1, the complete variable domain reads DVKVTQSSRYLVKRTGEKVFLECVQDMDHENMFWYRQDPGLGLRLIYFSYDVKMKEKGDIPEGYSVSREKKERFSLILESASTNQTSMYLCASSYDRFTEAFFGQGTRLTVV.

V is TRBV7-8 and J is TRBJ1-2; TRBD1 aligns across 7 bases. CDR1 is SGHVS, CDR2 FQNEAQ, per germline. CDR3 length: 13 amino acids. The V and J ends lost 9 bases and 6 bases, in that order; junction bases with no gene match: 10. CDR3 DNA sequence: TGTGCCAGTCAACCCCGGACAGGAAATGGCTACACCTTC. This translates into CASQPRTGNGYTF.

This chain uses TRBV18 with TRBJ2-3; D possibly corresponds to TRBD1 (5 bases). There are 14 residues in the CDR3. Germline V lookup: CDR1 KGHSH, CDR2 LQKENI. V gave up 5 bases and J gave up 6 bases, with 15 bases separating them. The CDR3 reads CASSGATKGDTQYF. The CDR3 DNA reads TGTGCCAGCTCAGGGGCCACTAAAGGGGATACGCAGTATTTT.

This chain joins TRBV28 and TRBJ1-2, with 7 bases lining up with TRBD1. With 1 base clipped from V and 9 bases from J, the junction kept 20 bases outside the gene matches. Per the germline V gene, CDR1 is MDHEN and CDR2 is SYDVKM. The CDR3 spans 18 residues. The CDR3 DNA sequence: TGTGCCAGCAGTTTATCGAACAGGGGACGCCTAGCTATTATGAGCTACACCTTC. Its protein product is CASSLSNRGRLAIMSYTF.

The V and J genes are TRBV14 and TRBJ1-4; possibly TRBD1 for D (5 bases). The CDR3 covers 13 residues. Germline V gene data show CDR1 as SGHDN and CDR2 as FVKESK. The V gene lost 4 bases and the J gene lost 3 bases, with 6 bases spanning the gap. CDR3 sequence: CASSRGANEKLFF. The CDR3, as DNA: TGTGCCAGCAGCCGGGGGGCTAATGAAAAACTGTTTTTT.

Of note for this clone: Additional DNA sequences in this sample encode the identical CDR3. The V call is TRBV11-3, the J call TRBJ1-3, with 9 bases fitting TRBD1. The CDR3 sequence is 15 residues long. V lost 5 bases to trimming and J lost 2 bases; unmatched junction nucleotides: 4. From germline, CDR1 is SGHNT and CDR2 YENEEA. The CDR3 nucleotides are TGTGCCAGCAGCCCAGGACAGGGGCCTGGAAACACCATATATTTT. It codes for CASSPGQGPGNTIYF. The complete variable domain, with remaining parts taken from reference TRBV11-3 and TRBJ1-3, reads EAGVVQSPRYKIIEKKQPVAFWCNPISGHNTLYWYLQNLGQGPELLIRYENEEAVDDSQLPKDRFSAERLKGVDSTLKIQPAELGDSAVYLCASSPGQGPGNTIYFGEGSWLTVV.

The chain is built from TRBV19 and TRBJ1-1; possible D gene TRBD1, 5 bases. V was trimmed by 4 bases and J by 4 bases, leaving 13 bases between them. This CDR3 spans 14 amino acids. Germline lookup yields CDR1 LNHDA and CDR2 SQIVND (reference sequence). CDR3 in DNA: TGTGCCAGTAGTACCCTACAGGTGACCACTGAAGCTTTCTTT. It specifies CASSTLQVTTEAFF.

The chain joins TRBV19 to TRBJ1-5; 9 nucleotides match TRBD1. The trim removed 7 bases at V and 6 bases at J, leaving 10 bases unmatched. Per the germline V gene, CDR1 is LNHDA and CDR2 is SQIVND (reference sequence). The CDR3 is made up of 15 amino acids. This CDR3 is CASNLGQGMGQPQHF. DNA of the CDR3: TGTGCCAGTAATCTTGGACAGGGGATGGGTCAGCCCCAGCATTTT.